This TCR beta chain derives from a study of cytomegalovirus exposure and HLA in healthy donors listed by TCRdb under 2017. Study-wide context: In an earlier analysis of several hundred of the donors, 250 to 350 Gb of sequence data and some 120 million unique TCR beta sequences from 180 million or so T cells were reported. On average, 235,054 unique TCR beta nucleotide sequences were sequenced per donor among fewer than 500 genotyped donors of the cohort, with roughly 20% of those sequences being non-productive. The study used immunosequencing to profile the T cell repertoires of 666 subjects and linked those repertoires to cytomegalovirus serostatus. Among the approximately 400 genotyped donors, under 90% belonged to the genetic ancestry cluster associated with self-reported Caucasian donors. HLA typing included class I and class II loci at four-digit resolution. All discovery cohort repertoires had been generated using a single sequencing platform. Because of strong linkage in the cohort, four to six DR-DQ haplotypes were treated as single units for association and clustering. A later analysis re-examined previously published TCR beta repertoires from more than 550 donors and added high-resolution HLA genotyping to investigate patterns of TCR occurrence. Approximately 310 gigabases of sequencing data and roughly 80 million unique TCR sequences made up an early release that covered approximately 700 HLA-typed donors. The study aimed to test whether signatures of past pathogen exposure could be identified by cataloging public T cell receptors. The study combined high-throughput TCR immunosequencing, statistical association of individual TCRs with disease status, and machine learning to predict cytomegalovirus infection status. Typing coverage varied by locus: roughly 620-640 donors for A, B, C, DRB1 and DQB1; 500 to 550 for DQA1; more than 600 for DPA1; around 490 for DPB1. Rather than using new phenotypic data, the later analysis identified candidate immune exposures from TCR beta sequences and from how often those sequences occurred across donors. Donor age, sex, ethnicity and CMV serostatus were compiled together with the repertoire data. To decide whether each TCR beta V gene segment behaved as functional or pseudogenic, an earlier analysis of some 580 of the donors relied on high-throughput TCR beta sequencing. Besides the first cohort of more than 650 subjects, a separate validation cohort made up of about 120 different subjects was used. Genome-wide SNP genotypes for about 55% of the 666 donors were used in a later genetic analysis, which treated that subset as a discovery cohort.

The library was prepared using the immunoSEQ multiplex PCR assay. For the multiplex PCR, a mixture combining 60 forward primers for TCR Vbeta segments and 13 reverse primers for TCR Jbeta segments was used. The CDR3 region of rearranged TCR beta genes was amplified from genomic DNA by a multiplex PCR assay. The amplified TCR beta libraries were sequenced on the Illumina HiSeq System as 87-base-pair reads. Processing in the source paper ran as follows. A later analysis counted some 74 million unique TCR beta chains across the 600 to 850 repertoires, and around 9.9 million of these chains were shared by at least two donors. A nearest-neighbor algorithm error-corrected the raw reads and collapsed the reads into unique sequences, merging closely related sequences to remove PCR and sequencing errors. V, D and J gene segments were assigned by aligning CDR3 sequences to IMGT reference sequences. For a sequence to be retained, a match of at least six nucleotides was required to both a V gene segment and a J gene segment. A rearrangement counted as productive if the CDR3 had no stop codons and remained in frame with V and J, and every other rearrangement counted as non-productive. Following IMGT convention, CDR3 was defined as the stretch from the second conserved V-encoded cysteine up to the conserved J-encoded phenylalanine. In an earlier analysis of more than 550 of the donors, sequences lacking an unambiguous match to a single V gene segment were excluded. In an earlier analysis of around 590 of the donors, a V segment was called functional when productive rearrangements were above 56.7%, and segregating when the standard deviation between donors exceeded 5%. A statistical classification framework was built for diagnosing cytomegalovirus status from the catalog of TCR beta chain sequences. A later analysis assigned V and J genes by comparing TCR nucleotide sequences with IMGT/GENE-DB human TR gene sequences. Using the TCRdist pipeline, a later analysis assigned CDR3 sequences along with most-parsimonious VDJ recombination scenarios. In a later analysis, each TCR beta chain was defined by its CDR3 amino acid sequence together with its V-gene family, and reads lacking a unique V-gene family were excluded. A later analysis removed 592 highly shared, low-generation-probability nucleotide sequences to deal with suspected cross-contamination and a sequencing artifact. In a later analysis, a clonal expansion index for each public chain was calculated from normalized within-repertoire ranks of inferred template counts. A later analysis computed generation probabilities with a VDJ recombination model fitted to out-of-frame rearrangements, and checked the results against IGoR. Hypergeometric tests were used in a later analysis to score TCR-TCR, TCR-HLA and TCR-CMV co-occurrence, with a repertoire-size bias correction applied to the TCR pairs. In a later analysis, false discovery rates were estimated by permuting HLA or CMV assignments 20 times. In a later analysis, co-occurring TCRs were grouped using DBSCAN, with TCRdist sequence similarity added in when clustering inside HLA-allele-positive subsets. For co-occurrence clustering, repertoires with fewer than 30,000 or more than 120,000 public chains were excluded, along with five repertoires with anomalous nucleotide sharing. As stored in TCRdb, this immuneACCESS dataset retains in-frame rearrangements with V and J assigned. A fraction of the clones does not appear; measured against another copy, unresolved V genes explain less than half of the discrepancy, and the remainder lacks a known reason. V and J calls and clone size come straight from that table; D and trimming were deduced from the DNA. This sample comprises more than 90,000 clones, around 74% of them detected only once. The ten most abundant clones make up less than 9% of the sample.

The cohort was made up of 500 to 800 healthy bone marrow donors. At the time of sampling, all cohort members were nominally healthy, though unrecorded immune exposures were likely present. The donor tested CMV seropositive, placing the donor among the 289 seropositive members of the cohort. Every donor gave a peripheral blood sample, and the peripheral blood mononuclear cells from that sample were used for TCR beta sequencing. Genomic DNA was extracted from the blood cell samples with the Qiagen DNeasy Blood Extraction Kit. Compared with germline, V lacks 6 bases and J lacks 6 bases; bases without a gene match: 5. CDR1 SNHLY and CDR2 FYNNEI were looked up in the germline V gene. There are 15 amino acids in the CDR3, from cysteine to phenylalanine inclusive. Of the read, only the CDR3 DNA is kept; its 45 bases are in frame from base 1. Beyond this particular receptor, the publication reports: Because HLA typing was missing for some donors at each locus, association tests included only the typed subset. The classifier was reported to diagnose cytomegalovirus status with high specificity and sensitivity in both the original cohort and the validation cohort. Because counts were too low, seventeen rarely observed V segments, including chromosome 9 orphons, were left out of the earlier analysis of some 600 of the donors. A later analysis found that most CMV-associated TCR beta chains appeared HLA-restricted, with HLA associations seemingly driven largely by CMV exposure. When HLA alleles, especially DR and DQ, strongly co-occurred, attributing TCR associations to individual alleles was difficult. Compared with equally common non-associated chains, HLA-associated TCR beta chains in a later analysis were more clonally expanded and had lower generation probabilities. The sequencing pipeline was judged likely to have produced a cluster of highly shared sequence variants as a technical artifact. According to a later genetic analysis, donors in an Asian-associated ancestry cluster had fewer N-insertions in productive TCRs than the approximately 610-donor mean. Only TCR beta chains were sequenced in this cohort, and the absence of alpha or paired-chain data limited detectable features. The authors suggested that the approach could potentially be extended to other disease states and immunological phenotypes. Roughly uniform sequencing depth across donors was assumed in presence/absence analyses, although this assumption may not hold. Three of the identified cytomegalovirus-associated TCR beta chains were confirmed in vitro to be specific for cytomegalovirus antigens. According to a later analysis, parvovirus B19, influenza, CMV and Epstein-Barr virus appeared linked to several top co-occurrence clusters. A further reported finding was that TCR beta sequences accurately predicted the HLA-A and HLA-B alleles for most subjects in the first cohort. Most TCR sequences were observed very rarely across donors, whereas some public TCRs were present in many individuals. Some IMGT-functional V segments, including TRBV6-2 and TRBV6-3, could not be told apart with the 87-base-pair reads, so those segments were excluded. In a later analysis, TCR association rates were found to vary across HLA loci, with the most associated TCRs seen for DRB1 alleles and the fewest for HLA-C alleles. At a false discovery rate of 0.05, a later analysis linked some 17,000 TCR beta sequences to specific HLA alleles. A later genetic analysis associated a missense DCLRE1C variant with V-gene and J-gene trimming of TCR beta chains, and an independent cohort replicated the association. A total of 150 or so TCR beta chains were listed by the study as associated with cytomegalovirus. In an earlier analysis of about 600 of the donors, most TCR beta V segments appeared in productive rearrangements about 87% or about 30% of the time, broadly matching IMGT annotations. The only immune exposure information available for the cohort was CMV serostatus. Correlated functional status among segregating V segments might be attributable to linkage disequilibrium, but an unknown experimental factor could not be ruled out.

On this clone: Its antigen has not been determined. Qualities for individual bases were not recorded, and no much larger clone is one base off.

The specimen was PBMCs. This TCR derives from a man aged 40-50 years in good health and CMV-seropositive. Recombination connected TRBV2 to TRBJ2-2; 12 bases in the middle match TRBD2. The CDR3 protein: CASSRLAGAPGELFF. The base sequence is TGTGCCAGCAGCCGACTAGCGGGAGCTCCCGGGGAGCTGTTTTTT.